The 15 T cell receptor beta chains listed next were all sequenced from one sample in a study of CD8+ T cells in alopecia areata. Following RNA extraction, reverse transcription yielded cDNA that acted as the sequencing template. Sequencing was performed with immunoSEQ multiplex PCR; in TCRdb, only in-frame clones are kept and a portion is missing. Found here are some 120,000 clones, around 50% of them singletons; the top ten hold under 12%. Material for sequencing was NKG2D-low CD8+ T cells sorted from blood. The receptors shown here come from a human donor with alopecia areata.

This clone appeared a few times. The V gene is TRBV13, the J gene TRBJ2-5; maybe TRBD1 (5 bases). CDR3 length: 13 amino acids. Germline-derived CDR1 and CDR2 are PRHDT and FYEKMQ (reference sequence). Trimming took off 6 bases at V and 13 bases at J, with 21 bases between the two ends. CDR3: CASSYESRALMYF. The CDR3 DNA follows: TGTGCCAGCAGTTACGAGTCCAGGGCCCTGATGTACTTC.

The rearrangement links TRBV27 to TRBJ1-1; D gene unclear. The CDR3 is 14 amino acids. Germline V lookup: CDR1 MNHEY, CDR2 SMNVEV (reference sequence). V was shortened by 5 bases and J by 3 bases, with 13 bases between the two germline ends. The CDR3 loop reads CASSPSNWDTEAFF. CDR3 in DNA: TGTGCCAGCAGTCCATCCAACTGGGACACTGAAGCTTTCTTT.

This clone came up once. The V call is TRBV30, the J call TRBJ2-2; D perhaps matches TRBD1 (6 bases). Germline assignment: CDR1 GTSNPN and CDR2 SVGIG (reference sequence). CDR3 length equals 13 residues. The V and J ends lost 3 bases and 6 bases respectively, with 11 bases between them. The CDR3: CAWRQGFAGELFF. CDR3 in DNA: TGTGCCTGGAGACAGGGTTTCGCCGGGGAGCTGTTTTTT.

V gene TRBV7-2 combines with J gene TRBJ2-3; D is perhaps TRBD1 (6 bases). This CDR3 contains 14 residues. Per the germline V gene, CDR1 is SGHTA and CDR2 is FQGNSA. Trimming stripped 4 bases from V and 0 bases from J, with 8 bases between. The CDR3 coding sequence is TGTGCCAGCAGCTGGGACACTAGCACAGATACGCAGTATTTT. Translated, it gives CASSWDTSTDTQYF.

This clone was seen many times. This chain joins TRBV5-1 and TRBJ1-2; D gene unclear. Trimming cost V 2 bases and J 6 bases, with 11 bases left between them. This CDR3 spans 13 amino acids. Germline V gene lookup returns CDR1 SGHRS and CDR2 YFSETQ. The CDR3 DNA sequence: TGCGCCAGCAGCTTCGACACGATAGATGGCTACACCTTC. Protein product: CASSFDTIDGYTF.

This clone was counted only a few times. The genes are TRBV29-1 and TRBJ2-2, with TRBD1 as a possible D gene (7 bases). CDR1 is SQVTM, CDR2 ANQGSEA, per germline. Trimming removed 7 bases from V and 2 bases from J, with 14 bases in between. The CDR3 totals 14 residues. CDR3 bases: TGCAGCGGGGCGGGGACAGATAACACCGGGGAGCTGTTTTTT. As protein: CSGAGTDNTGELFF.

The V call is TRBV19, the J call TRBJ2-1; D is unresolved. V shed 8 bases and J shed 2 bases, with 7 bases lying between them. Per the germline V gene, CDR1 is LNHDA and CDR2 is SQIVND (reference sequence). The CDR3 has 12 residues. The DNA for the CDR3 is TGTGCCAGTGACGGTACCTACAATGAGCAGTTCTTC. This translates into CASDGTYNEQFF.

This clone was counted a single time. V usage is TRBV5-1 and J usage is TRBJ2-1, with TRBD1 matching over 8 bases. Germline assignment: CDR1 SGHRS and CDR2 YFSETQ. The trim removed 0 bases at V and 4 bases at J, leaving 6 bases unmatched. The CDR3 loop spans 16 amino acids. The CDR3 spells CASSLARTGRYNEQFF. The CDR3 coding sequence is TGCGCCAGCAGCTTGGCGAGGACAGGGAGGTACAATGAGCAGTTCTTC.

This clone was counted a few times. V and J are TRBV30 and TRBJ2-1; no clear D. The length of the CDR3 is 11 residues. Trimming took off 5 bases at V and 1 base at J, with 3 bases between the two ends. CDR1 and CDR2 from the germline V gene are GTSNPN and SVGIG (reference sequence). CDR3 in DNA: TGTGCCTGGGGATCCTACAATGAGCAGTTCTTC. As protein: CAWGSYNEQFF.

The sample holds a few counts of this clone. The V and J genes are TRBV13 and TRBJ1-2; tentatively, D is TRBD1 (5 bases). The CDR3 has 13 amino acids. Trimming removed 5 bases at V and 8 bases at J, with 15 bases between. Germline loops: CDR1 PRHDT, CDR2 FYEKMQ (reference sequence). CDR3 sequence: CASSAQGTRGYTF. The DNA of the CDR3 is TGTGCCAGCAGCGCCCAGGGAACGCGAGGCTACACCTTC.

V usage is TRBV29-1 and J usage is TRBJ2-6; 7 bases are a match to TRBD2. This CDR3 has 17 amino acids. CDR1 is SQVTM, CDR2 ANQGSEA, per germline. Germline trimming cut 6 bases from V and 1 base from J; bases unmatched to any gene: 12. CDR3 DNA: TGCAGCGTCGCGGGGACTACCTCAGGGTCTGGGGCCAACGTCCTGACTTTC. Amino acid sequence: CSVAGTTSGSGANVLTF.

This clone was seen a few times. The gene calls are TRBV28 and TRBJ2-7; 7 nucleotides line up with TRBD2. CDR1 MDHEN and CDR2 SYDVKM come from the germline V gene. The CDR3 runs to 16 residues. V was clipped by 5 bases and J by 3 bases; unmatched bases: 13. The CDR3: CASSRYRDYLHYEQYF. CDR3 coding DNA: TGTGCCAGCAGTCGATACCGGGACTACCTCCACTACGAGCAGTACTTC. Supplemented by reference TRBV28 and TRBJ2-7, the full variable domain reads DVKVTQSSRYLVKRTGEKVFLECVQDMDHENMFWYRQDPGLGLRLIYFSYDVKMKEKGDIPEGYSVSREKKERFSLILESASTNQTSMYLCASSRYRDYLHYEQYFGPGTRLTVT.

The chain has TRBV29-1 and TRBJ1-2; 7 bases align to TRBD1. The length of the CDR3 is 13 residues. With 5 bases clipped from V and 0 bases from J, the junction kept 3 bases outside the gene matches. The germline V gene encodes CDR1 SQVTM and CDR2 ANQGSEA. In DNA, the CDR3 is TGCAGCGTTCGGGACAGCACTAACTATGGCTACACCTTC. This translates into CSVRDSTNYGYTF.

With regard to this clone: Other DNA sequences in the same sample also yield this CDR3. The chain carries TRBV29-1 and TRBJ2-2; D ambiguous. V lost 5 bases and J 7 bases, leaving 11 bases between the germline ends. The CDR3 length is 12 residues. Germline-derived CDR1 and CDR2 are SQVTM and ANQGSEA. The CDR3, as DNA: TGCAGCGTTCCCGGGCTGAGCGGGGAGCTGTTTTTT. Encoded protein: CSVPGLSGELFF.

The rearrangement links TRBV29-1 to TRBJ1-4; no definite D call. The CDR3 extends over 15 amino acids. Germline V CDR1 and CDR2: SQVTM, ANQGSEA. The ends were cut back, 6 bases at V and 0 bases at J, with 14 bases in the middle. The CDR3 sequence: CSVYPSDTTNEKLFF. CDR3 in DNA: TGCAGCGTCTACCCTTCTGATACAACTAATGAAAAACTGTTTTTT.